Listed below are T cell receptor beta chains from one sample, sequenced in a study of PD-L1 blockade in urothelial cancer. Libraries were prepared by immunoSEQ multiplex PCR; TCRdb keeps only in-frame clonotypes and omits some of them. The sample holds approximately 41,000 clones; around 81% are singletons and the top ten take 13% to 15%. The sample was PBMCs, taken around atezolizumab (anti-PD-L1) treatment. These receptors were obtained from an elderly man with urothelial cancer. The conserved cysteine and the conserved F or W are not part of the CDR3 here.

TRBV2,TRBJ1-1,ASVGGQSNTEAF
TRBV28,TRBJ1-3,ASSLDPQGAFGNTIY
TRBV13,TRBJ2-5,ASSLDPGSPETQY
TRBV6-1,TRBJ2-5,ASSEPAGRGDETQY
TRBV19,TRBJ2-6,ASSSGGSGANVLT
TRBV9,TRBJ1-3,ASSVGAGPSGNTIY
TRBV7-2,TRBJ1-1,ASSSTPNMNTEAF
TRBV7-6,TRBJ2-7,ASSLFSGEQY
TRBV5-1,TRBJ2-7,ASSSQLDRPYEQY
TRBV4-1,TRBJ2-1,ASSPASGRYNEQF
TRBV15,TRBJ2-3,ATSRDRETTQY
TRBV10-1,TRBJ2-1,ASSESQTEQF
TRBV29-1,TRBJ1-1,SAGAEGGKNTEAF
TRBV11-2,TRBJ2-1,ASSSGLVSYNEQF
TRBV28,TRBJ1-5,ASSSPGQGKGNQPQH
TRBV5-1,TRBJ1-1,ASSPLSDTEAF
TRBV14,TRBJ2-5,ASSPGETQY